This T cell receptor (beta chain) was retrieved from a study of cytomegalovirus exposure and HLA in healthy donors (dated by TCRdb to the late 2010s). For the study in its entirety: An earlier analysis of approximately 640 of the donors reported 250 to 300 Gb of sequence data and 117 million unique TCR beta sequences from about 200 million T cells. Besides the first cohort of some 670 subjects, a separate validation cohort made up of roughly 120 different subjects was used. On average, over 200,000 unique TCR beta nucleotide sequences were sequenced per donor among 398 genotyped donors of the cohort, with about 17% of those sequences being non-productive. A later analysis re-analyzed previously published TCR beta repertoires from hundreds of donors and added high-resolution HLA genotyping to study TCR occurrence patterns. Roughly 300 gigabases of sequencing data and approximately 91 million unique TCR sequences made up an early release that covered 500 to 700 HLA-typed donors. Because of strong linkage in the cohort, roughly five DR-DQ haplotypes were treated as single units for association and clustering. HLA typing included class I and class II loci at four-digit resolution. An earlier analysis of more than 450 of the donors used high-throughput TCR beta sequencing to judge whether each TCR beta V gene segment behaved as functional or pseudogenic. In the later analysis, no new phenotypic data were used to find candidate immune exposures; instead, reliance was placed on TCR beta sequences and their occurrence across donors. The genetic ancestry cluster associated with self-reported Caucasian donors included over 80% of the 398 genotyped donors. Donor age, sex, ethnicity and CMV serostatus were compiled alongside the repertoire data. To predict cytomegalovirus infection status, the study combined high-throughput TCR immunosequencing, statistical association of individual TCRs with disease status, and machine learning. The number of donors typed differed by locus, with roughly 629-640 for A, B, C, DRB1 and DQB1, roughly 550 for DQA1, 600 to 610 for DPA1, and some 470 for DPB1. All discovery cohort repertoires had been generated on a single sequencing platform. The T cell repertoires of 700 or so subjects were profiled by immunosequencing and related to cytomegalovirus serostatus. The study aimed to test whether signatures of past pathogen exposure could be identified by cataloging public T cell receptors. A later genetic analysis took genome-wide SNP genotypes for about 55% of the 666 donors and used that subset as a discovery cohort.

The cohort consisted of some 670 healthy bone marrow donors. All cohort members were sampled while nominally healthy, although unrecorded immune exposures were likely present. The donor tested CMV seronegative and was one of the 352 seronegative cohort members. A peripheral blood sample was provided by each donor, and peripheral blood mononuclear cells were used for TCR beta sequencing. Genomic DNA extraction from the blood cell samples was performed with the Qiagen DNeasy Blood Extraction Kit. Overall study outcomes, separate from this receptor: Presence/absence analyses assumed roughly uniform sequencing depth across donors, an assumption that may not hold. Correlated functional status among segregating V segments might be attributable to linkage disequilibrium, but an unknown experimental factor could not be ruled out. According to a later analysis, most CMV-associated TCR beta chains appeared to be HLA-restricted, and the HLA associations seemed to be driven largely by CMV exposure. The study listed 164 TCR beta chains as associated with cytomegalovirus. Because counts were too low, more than 15 rarely observed V segments, including chromosome 9 orphons, were excluded from the earlier analysis of under 650 of the donors. In a later analysis, the rate of TCR association differed among HLA loci, with DRB1 alleles having the most associated TCRs and HLA-C alleles having the fewest. Only TCR beta chains were sequenced in this cohort, and the absence of alpha or paired-chain data limited detectable features. Three of the identified cytomegalovirus-associated TCR beta chains were confirmed in vitro to be specific for cytomegalovirus antigens. CMV serostatus was the only immune exposure information available for the cohort. The authors suggested that the approach could potentially be generalized to other disease states and immunological phenotypes. Most TCR sequences were seen in very few donors, while some public TCRs were found in many individuals. A group of highly shared sequence variants was considered likely to be a technical artifact of the sequencing pipeline. Strong co-occurrence of HLA alleles, especially DR and DQ, made assigning TCR associations to individual alleles difficult. V-gene and J-gene trimming of TCR beta chains was associated with a missense DCLRE1C variant in a later genetic analysis, and the association was replicated in an independent cohort. A later analysis found that HLA-associated TCR beta chains were more clonally expanded and had lower generation probabilities than equally common non-associated chains. HLA typing was unavailable for some donors at each locus, so association tests used only the typed subset. According to a later genetic analysis, donors in an Asian-associated ancestry cluster had fewer N-insertions in productive TCRs than the roughly 660-donor mean. In an earlier analysis of some 500 of the donors, most TCR beta V segments appeared in productive rearrangements about 87% or about 30% of the time, broadly matching IMGT annotations. A further reported finding was that TCR beta sequences accurately predicted the HLA-A and HLA-B alleles for most subjects in the first cohort. At a false discovery rate of 0.05, a later analysis linked 16,000 or so TCR beta sequences to specific HLA alleles. The classifier was reported to diagnose cytomegalovirus status with high specificity and sensitivity in both the original and validation cohorts. Because the 87-base-pair reads could not distinguish some IMGT-functional V segments, including TRBV6-2 and TRBV6-3, those segments were excluded. A later analysis reported that several top co-occurrence clusters appeared linked to parvovirus B19, influenza, CMV and Epstein-Barr virus.

Library method: the immunoSEQ multiplex PCR assay. For the multiplex PCR, a mixture combining 60 forward primers for TCR Vbeta segments and 13 reverse primers for TCR Jbeta segments was used. The CDR3 region of rearranged TCR beta genes was amplified from genomic DNA with a multiplex PCR assay. The amplified TCR beta libraries were sequenced on the Illumina HiSeq System as 87-base-pair reads. Concerning the study's data processing: A later analysis counted around 72 million unique TCR beta chains across the 500 to 850 repertoires, and roughly 10 million of these chains were shared by at least two donors. Raw reads were error-corrected and collapsed into unique sequences by a nearest-neighbor algorithm in which closely related sequences were merged to remove PCR and sequencing errors. V, D and J gene segments were assigned by aligning CDR3 sequences to IMGT reference sequences. For a sequence to be retained, a match of at least six nucleotides was required to both a V gene segment and a J gene segment. A rearrangement was called productive if the CDR3 had no stop codons and remained in frame with V and J, and every other rearrangement was called non-productive. CDR3 was defined according to IMGT convention as the region running from the second conserved V-encoded cysteine to the conserved J-encoded phenylalanine. The earlier analysis of 587 of the donors excluded sequences that lacked an unambiguous match to a single V gene segment. In an earlier analysis of a few hundred of the donors, a V segment was called functional when productive rearrangements were above 56.7%, and segregating when the standard deviation between donors exceeded 5%. A statistical classification framework was built to diagnose cytomegalovirus status from the catalog of TCR beta chain sequences. In a later analysis, TCR nucleotide sequences were compared against IMGT/GENE-DB human TR gene sequences so that V and J genes could be assigned. Using the TCRdist pipeline, a later analysis assigned CDR3 sequences along with most-parsimonious VDJ recombination scenarios. In a later analysis, every TCR beta chain was defined by the combination of its CDR3 amino acid sequence and its V-gene family, and reads without a unique V-gene family were dropped. To address suspected cross-contamination and a sequencing artifact, a later analysis removed 592 highly shared, low-generation-probability nucleotide sequences. For each public chain, a later analysis derived a clonal expansion index from normalized ranks of inferred template counts within each repertoire. In a later analysis, generation probabilities were computed using a VDJ recombination model fitted to out-of-frame rearrangements, and the results were checked against IGoR. Hypergeometric tests were used in a later analysis to score TCR-TCR, TCR-HLA and TCR-CMV co-occurrence, with a repertoire-size bias correction applied to the TCR pairs. False discovery rates were estimated in a later analysis by permuting HLA or CMV assignments 20 times. A later analysis grouped co-occurring TCRs with DBSCAN, adding TCRdist sequence similarity when clustering within HLA-allele-positive subsets. Repertoires with fewer than 30,000 or more than 120,000 public chains were left out of co-occurrence clustering, as were about 5 repertoires with anomalous nucleotide sharing. Held by TCRdb, this immuneACCESS table contains in-frame sequences only and omits some clones. Under half of the omission traces to an unresolved V gene where checked; the cause of the rest is unknown. V and J calls and clone size are copied from that table; D and trimming were computed from the DNA. This sample has about 55,000 clones in its table, and around three quarters of those were observed once. The top ten clones comprise approximately 1.4% of the sample.

V is pared back by 5 bases and J by 0 bases, with 16 bases lying between the germline termini. The germline V gene (reference sequence) specifies SEHNR as CDR1 and FQNEAQ as CDR2. The CDR3, cysteine through phenylalanine, is 16 amino acids long. Just the 48-base CDR3 DNA is kept, in frame starting at base 1. Points on this clone: There is no known antigen for this receptor. Base-call qualities are not available, and no considerably larger clone is one nucleotide away.

The TCR comes from a female donor in good health and CMV-seronegative. Input material: PBMCs. This chain joins TRBV7-9 to TRBJ1-2; the D gene lacks a confident call. The CDR3 here reads CASSPYPGEANYGYTF. The sequenced DNA: TGTGCCAGCAGCCCCTATCCCGGGGAAGCTAACTATGGCTACACCTTC. The full variable domain, completed from the reference TRBV7-9 and TRBJ1-2 proteins outside the CDR3, reads DTGVSQNPRHKITKRGQNVTFRCDPISEHNRLYWYRQTLGQGPEFLTYFQNEAQLEKSRLLSDRFSAERPKGSFSTLEIQRTEQGDSAMYLCASSPYPGEANYGYTFGSGTRLTVV.